This TCR beta chain was observed in a study of technical replicates of blood from several donors. Germline CDR1 is SGHRS and CDR2 is YFSETQ. The trim removed 3 bases at V and 5 bases at J, leaving 5 bases unmatched. The CDR3 runs to 14 residues. Sequencing used immunoSEQ multiplex PCR; TCRdb keeps in-frame clones, though not all of them. This table holds tens of thousands of clones, about 95% found once. This chain uses TRBV5-1 with TRBJ2-1; 7 nucleotides match TRBD2. The sample was T cells isolated from PBMCs. The TCR was taken from a human donor in good health. CDR3 in DNA: TGCGCCAGCAGCTCCCTAGCGGTACACAATGAGCAGTTCTTC. Its translation is CASSSLAVHNEQFF.